Listed here are 26 T cell receptor beta chains from one sample, sequenced in a study of cytotoxic CD8 clonotypes in ibrutinib-treated CLL. The repertoire was sequenced with immunoSEQ multiplex PCR; TCRdb's copy has only in-frame clones and lacks some. The sample lists some 300,000 clones; about 80% were seen once. Sequences were derived from PBMCs, sampled before ibrutinib treatment. Receptors were obtained from a human donor with chronic lymphocytic leukemia.

The genes are TRBV19 and TRBJ2-4, with a possible D match to TRBD2 (5 bases). The CDR3 consists of 14 residues. Germline V gene sequence: CDR1 LNHDA, CDR2 SQIVND (reference sequence). V was trimmed by 2 bases and J by 7 bases, leaving 12 bases between them. The CDR3 spells CASSISLVENIQYF. The CDR3 nucleotides are TGTGCCAGTAGTATATCACTAGTCGAGAACATTCAGTACTTC.

This clone was found once. The DNA is left out, because the CDR3 cannot be placed on it with certainty; the CDR3 is given as TCRdb lists it. The chain has TRBV28 and TRBJ1-2. The CDR3 has 11 amino acids, counting both end residues. CDR1 MDHEN and CDR2 SYDVKM come from the germline V gene. CDR3 sequence: CASTSGPRFTF.

V usage is TRBV5-6 and J usage is TRBJ2-7, with D maybe TRBD1 (6 bases). Trimming took off 1 base at V and 0 bases at J, with 8 bases between the two ends. This CDR3 is built from 14 residues. Looked up from germline, CDR1 is SGHDT and CDR2 is YYEEEE. The CDR3 coding sequence is TGTGCCAGCAGCTTGTGGGGACACTCCTACGAGCAGTACTTC. Translation: CASSLWGHSYEQYF. The full variable domain, its missing parts supplied by reference TRBV5-6 and TRBJ2-7, is DAGVTQSPTHLIKTRGQQVTLRCSPKSGHDTVSWYQQALGQGPQFIFQYYEEEERQRGNFPDRFSGHQFPNYSSELNVNALLLGDSALYLCASSLWGHSYEQYFGPGTRLTVT.

DNA for the CDR3: TGTTCGGGCCGGAGGCTAGACACCGGGGAGCTGTTTTTT. Encoded protein: CSGRRLDTGELFF. J is TRBJ2-2 and V is TRBV30; D is possibly TRBD2 (5 bases). The CDR3 contains 13 residues. Looked up from germline, CDR1 is GTSNPN and CDR2 is SVGIG (reference sequence).

This sequence joins TRBV7-9 and TRBJ2-3; D remains unclear. The CDR3 sequence is 13 residues long. V was pared by 4 bases and J by 5 bases, with 10 bases between. Germline V gene lookup returns CDR1 SEHNR and CDR2 FQNEAQ (reference sequence). The CDR3 region is CASSWLALDTQYF. DNA for the CDR3: TGTGCCAGCAGCTGGTTGGCTTTAGATACGCAGTATTTT.

The chain has TRBV7-6 and TRBJ2-3; D gene unclear. This CDR3 has 13 amino acids. CDR1 and CDR2 (germline): SGHVS, FNYEAQ. The ends were cut back, 5 bases at V and 4 bases at J, with 10 bases in the middle. The CDR3 sequence: CASSPPWADTQYF. CDR3 nucleotides: TGTGCCAGCAGCCCGCCTTGGGCAGATACGCAGTATTTT.

The chain links TRBV11-3 to TRBJ2-4, with D unresolved. The CDR3 covers 13 residues. V was shortened by 0 bases and J by 5 bases, with 5 bases between the two germline ends. CDR1 is SGHNT, CDR2 YENEEA, per germline. In DNA, the CDR3 is TGTGCCAGCAGCTTAGAAGCAGAAAACATTCAGTACTTC. This encodes CASSLEAENIQYF.

This clone was detected a few times. CDR3 amino acids: CASSDLLINYGYTF. The CDR3, as DNA: TGTGCCAGCAGTGACTTGTTGATAAACTATGGCTACACCTTC. V is TRBV2 and J is TRBJ1-2; D is uncertain. The V gene lost 3 bases and the J gene lost 2 bases, with 10 bases spanning the gap. Germline loops: CDR1 SNHLY, CDR2 FYNNEI. The CDR3 covers 14 residues.

This clone was found a few times. The chain combines TRBV7-2 with TRBJ2-5; D is ambiguous. The CDR3 extends over 14 amino acids. V was shortened by 0 bases and J by 2 bases, with 7 bases between the two germline ends. Germline CDR1 reads SGHTA; CDR2 reads FQGNSA. CDR3 bases: TGTGCCAGCAGCTTAGCGGCCACACAAGAGACCCAGTACTTC. As protein: CASSLAATQETQYF.

The V gene is TRBV28, the J gene TRBJ2-7, with 8 bases aligning to TRBD1. J was trimmed by 3 bases and V by 6 bases; bases with no gene match: 7. The CDR3 runs to 14 residues. Germline V gene sequence: CDR1 MDHEN, CDR2 SYDVKM. The CDR3 here is CASRPGQGLYEQYF. In nucleotides, the CDR3 is TGTGCCAGCAGACCAGGACAGGGTCTCTACGAGCAGTACTTC.

The V call is TRBV19, the J call TRBJ2-1, with 9 positions matching TRBD2. The CDR3 runs 15 residues. Losses at the gene ends were 6 bases for V and 5 bases for J; bases not matched to a gene: 8. Germline CDR1 LNHDA, CDR2 SQIVND (reference sequence). The CDR3 DNA reads TGTGCCAGTAGCAGCTCTAGCGGGGCACACAATGAGCAGTTCTTC. This codes for CASSSSSGAHNEQFF.

This clone is a singleton in its sample. The J gene is TRBJ2-1, the V gene TRBV18; D remains ambiguous. This CDR3 is 16 amino acids long. Germline loops: CDR1 KGHSH, CDR2 LQKENI. Trimming left V 3 bases short and J 6 bases short, with 18 bases between. CDR3 loop: CASSPRTQTRRNEQFF. In DNA form, the CDR3 reads TGTGCCAGCTCACCGAGGACCCAAACCAGACGCAATGAGCAGTTCTTC.

The V and J genes are TRBV4-3 and TRBJ2-1; possibly TRBD1 for D (6 bases). This CDR3 is built from 13 residues. Germline V CDR1 and CDR2: LGHNA, YSLEER. Between the trimmed V and J ends, which lost 6 bases and 7 bases, there was a span of 13 bases. For the CDR3, the DNA is TGCGCCAGCAGGGACAGTTGGATGAATGAGCAGTTCTTC. It translates to CASRDSWMNEQFF.

The V gene is TRBV20-1, the J gene TRBJ1-2; D is undetermined. V lost 3 bases to trimming and J lost 6 bases, with 8 bases between them. Germline V lookup: CDR1 DFQATT, CDR2 SNEGSKA (reference sequence). The CDR3 is made up of 11 amino acids. The CDR3 reads CSASYRNGYTF. The CDR3 nucleotides read TGCAGTGCTAGTTATAGAAATGGCTACACCTTC.

This sequence joins TRBV19 and TRBJ2-7; TRBD1 aligns across 8 bases. The CDR3 is 14 residues long. Germline V gene sequence: CDR1 LNHDA, CDR2 SQIVND (reference sequence). CDR3 region: CATRGRGLIYEQYF. The CDR3 DNA sequence: TGTGCAACCAGGGGGCGCGGACTGATCTACGAGCAGTACTTC. Using reference TRBV19 and TRBJ2-7 for the parts outside the CDR3, the full variable domain is DGGITQSPKYLFRKEGQNVTLSCEQNLNHDAMYWYRQDPGQGLRLIYYSQIVNDFQKGDIAEGYSVSREKKESFPLTVTSAQKNPTAFYLCATRGRGLIYEQYFGPGTRLTVT.

The chain combines TRBV11-3 with TRBJ2-2, with D possibly matching TRBD1 (6 bases). V lost 5 bases to trimming and J lost 2 bases, with 6 bases between them. The germline CDR1 and CDR2 sequences are SGHNT and YENEEA. This CDR3 has 13 amino acids. CDR3 DNA sequence: TGTGCCAGCAGCGGGACAAACACCGGGGAGCTGTTTTTT. Its protein is CASSGTNTGELFF.

The J gene is TRBJ2-3, the V gene TRBV10-3; D is ambiguous. The CDR3 sequence is 12 residues long. The germline gives CDR1 ENHRY, CDR2 SYGVKD. Trimming cost V 2 bases and J 4 bases, with 4 bases left between them. The CDR3, as DNA: TGTGCCATCAGTGAGCTGGCAGATACGCAGTATTTT. This translates into CAISELADTQYF.

V is TRBV5-1 and J is TRBJ2-7, with 9 bases that match TRBD1. CDR1 is SGHRS and CDR2 is YFSETQ in the germline V gene. With V trimmed by 4 bases and J by 4 bases, 9 bases remained unmatched. The CDR3 is made up of 15 amino acids. As DNA, the CDR3 is TGCGCCAGCAGCACATGGACAGGGGTTGGTTACGAGCAGTACTTC. Protein: CASSTWTGVGYEQYF.

As DNA, the CDR3 is TGCGCCAGCAGCTTGGATAGCGGGAGCTACAATGAGCAGTTCTTC. Protein product: CASSLDSGSYNEQFF. The V gene is TRBV5-1, the J gene TRBJ2-1; 9 bases line up with TRBD2. This CDR3 has 15 amino acids. V shed 0 bases, J shed 3 bases, and the junction held 1 base outside the gene matches. The germline CDR1 and CDR2 sequences are SGHRS and YFSETQ. Full variable domain (rest looked up from reference TRBV5-1 and TRBJ2-1): KAGVTQTPRYLIKTRGQQVTLSCSPISGHRSVSWYQQTPGQGLQFLFEYFSETQRNKGNFPGRFSGRQFSNSRSEMNVSTLELGDSALYLCASSLDSGSYNEQFFGPGTRLTVL.

The rearrangement uses TRBV28 and TRBJ1-4; possibly TRBD1 for D (5 bases). Germline CDR1 is MDHEN and CDR2 is SYDVKM. V gave up 10 bases and J gave up 8 bases, with 14 bases separating them. This CDR3 is built from 12 residues. As DNA, the CDR3 is TGTGCCATCGAGGGGTTCGAGGAAAAACTGTTTTTT. It codes for CAIEGFEEKLFF. Complete variable domain (other parts from reference TRBV28 and TRBJ1-4): DVKVTQSSRYLVKRTGEKVFLECVQDMDHENMFWYRQDPGLGLRLIYFSYDVKMKEKGDIPEGYSVSREKKERFSLILESASTNQTSMYLCAIEGFEEKLFFGSGTQLSVL.

V gene TRBV27 combines with J gene TRBJ2-2, with a possible D match to TRBD2 (5 bases). V was cut by 3 bases and J by 5 bases, with 19 bases left in between. The CDR3 has 17 residues. The germline gives CDR1 MNHEY, CDR2 SMNVEV (reference sequence). CDR3 nucleotides: TGTGCCAGCAGTTTTAGAGGGATACGGGTCCAAACCGGGGAGCTGTTTTTT. It encodes CASSFRGIRVQTGELFF.

The chain combines TRBV5-1 with TRBJ1-1; possibly TRBD1 for D (5 bases). Per the germline V gene, CDR1 is SGHRS and CDR2 is YFSETQ. Trimming pared 4 bases from V and 6 bases from J, leaving 16 bases between. This CDR3 contains 14 residues. CDR3 DNA: TGCGCCAGCAGCCAAGGGACTCAAGGCGCTGAAGCTTTCTTT. The encoded protein is CASSQGTQGAEAFF.

This clone was detected a few times. V gene TRBV27 combines with J gene TRBJ2-7; D is possibly TRBD2 (6 bases). This CDR3 comprises 14 residues. The V gene lost 4 bases and the J gene lost 2 bases, with 12 bases spanning the gap. Per the germline V gene, CDR1 is MNHEY and CDR2 is SMNVEV (reference sequence). In nucleotides, the CDR3 is TGTGCCAGCAGTTCCTGGCGGGAAACCTACGAGCAGTACTTC. Protein sequence: CASSSWRETYEQYF.

CDR3: CAISASTSGRGAGELFF. DNA of the CDR3: TGTGCCATCAGTGCCTCGACTAGCGGGAGAGGAGCCGGGGAGCTGTTTTTT. The rearrangement joins TRBV10-3 to TRBJ2-2; 12 nucleotides match TRBD2. This CDR3 contains 17 residues. The V gene's germline CDR1 is ENHRY and CDR2 SYGVKD. V shed 4 bases and J 6 bases; nucleotides not matched to a gene: 9.

This clone has only one observation. This chain links TRBV7-6 with TRBJ2-5; perhaps TRBD2 as D (5 bases). The germline gives CDR1 SGHVS, CDR2 FNYEAQ. Trimming pared 4 bases from V and 5 bases from J, leaving 17 bases between. The CDR3 spans 15 residues. The CDR3 sequence: CASSSPWSPGETQYF. CDR3 DNA: TGTGCCAGCAGCTCCCCGTGGAGTCCGGGGGAGACCCAGTACTTC.

This clone appeared a single time. The genes are TRBV9 and TRBJ2-3; no reliable D call. This CDR3 is built from 16 residues. V dropped 2 bases and J dropped 2 bases, with 15 bases sitting between them. CDR1 and CDR2 (germline): SGDLS, YYNGEE. CDR3 nucleotide sequence: TGTGCCAGCAGCGTTTTGCCGGAGTTGTCCACAGATACGCAGTATTTT. Translated, it gives CASSVLPELSTDTQYF.